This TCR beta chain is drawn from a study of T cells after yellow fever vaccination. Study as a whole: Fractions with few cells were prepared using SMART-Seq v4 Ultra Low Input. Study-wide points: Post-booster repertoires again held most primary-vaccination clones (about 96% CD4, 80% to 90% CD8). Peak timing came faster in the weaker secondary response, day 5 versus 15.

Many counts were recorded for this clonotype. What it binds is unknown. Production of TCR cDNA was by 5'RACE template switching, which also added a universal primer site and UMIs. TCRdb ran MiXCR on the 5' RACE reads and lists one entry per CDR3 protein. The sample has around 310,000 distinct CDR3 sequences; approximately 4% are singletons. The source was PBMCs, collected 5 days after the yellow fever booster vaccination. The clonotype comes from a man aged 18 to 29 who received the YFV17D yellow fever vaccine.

The CDR3 sequence is CASTSTVGGYEQYF. The CDR3, as DNA: TGTGCCAGCACGAGTACGGTGGGAGGCTACGAGCAGTACTTC. The chain couples TRBV6-2 or TRBV6-3 to TRBJ2-7; maybe TRBD2 (6 bases). Between the trimmed V and J ends, which lost 7 bases and 3 bases, there was a span of 16 bases. The CDR3 extends over 14 amino acids. Germline V CDR1 and CDR2: MNHEY, SVGEGT.